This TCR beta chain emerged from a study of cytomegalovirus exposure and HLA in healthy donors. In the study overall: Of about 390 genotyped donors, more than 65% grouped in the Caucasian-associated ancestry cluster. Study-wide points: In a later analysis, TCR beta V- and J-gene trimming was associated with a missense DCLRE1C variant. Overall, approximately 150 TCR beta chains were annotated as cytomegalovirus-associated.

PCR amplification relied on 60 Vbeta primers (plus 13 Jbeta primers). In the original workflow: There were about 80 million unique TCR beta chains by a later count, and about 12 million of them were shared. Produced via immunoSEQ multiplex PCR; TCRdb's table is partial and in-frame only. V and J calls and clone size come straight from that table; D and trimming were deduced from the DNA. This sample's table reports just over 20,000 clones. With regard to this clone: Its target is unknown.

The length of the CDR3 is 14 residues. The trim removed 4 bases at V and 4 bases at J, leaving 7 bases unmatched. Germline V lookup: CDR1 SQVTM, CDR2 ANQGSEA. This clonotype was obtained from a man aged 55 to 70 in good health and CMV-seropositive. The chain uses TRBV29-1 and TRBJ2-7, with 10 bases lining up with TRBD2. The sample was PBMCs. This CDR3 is CSVAVGSGGYEQYF. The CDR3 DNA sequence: TGCAGCGTTGCAGTGGGTAGCGGGGGGTACGAGCAGTACTTC.